This entry concerns a single T cell receptor beta chain. The antigen is undetermined. These data originate in a study of T cell repertoires in cytomegalovirus infection. Looking at the study overall: Based on public TCR beta signatures, there were indications of CMV infection and of a matching HLA type. Broader study findings: The cumulative frequency of public TCR beta families distinguished individuals who carried CMV together with the relevant HLA. Dominating the ex vivo response were HLA-C-restricted CMV-specific TCR beta clonotypes.

The CDR3 covers 15 residues. V was clipped by 5 bases and J by 5 bases, with 19 bases between them. Germline V gene lookup returns CDR1 SGHTA and CDR2 FQGTGA. MiXCR, applied by TCRdb to the reads, yields one record per CDR3 protein. Seen here are about 530,000 distinct CDR3 sequences, about a quarter observed once, and the top ten hold about 12%. The V call is TRBV7-3, the J call TRBJ2-7; a weak D match, TRBD2 (5 bases). The TCR comes from a human donor in good health (CMV status not recorded). Some clones in this sample may be carry-over from other donors' samples. Specimen: PBMCs. The CDR3 DNA reads TGTGCCAGCAGCGTAGGTTTTGGGAGCGCCAACGAGCAGTACTTC. The encoded protein is CASSVGFGSANEQYF.